This T cell receptor (beta chain) originates from a study of T cell responses to AZD1222 COVID-19 vaccine. The data were produced by immunoSEQ multiplex PCR, yet TCRdb's version contains in-frame clones alone and is incomplete. Of about 130,000 clones listed, around 94% are singletons. This clone was seen a handful of times. Sequencing was performed on peripheral blood, taken on day 0 of AZD1222 vaccination. The origin of this receptor is an adult in good health.

CDR3 nucleotides: TGTGCCAGCAGCCAAGGTCCGGGGAACACTGAAGCTTTCTTT. It translates to CASSQGPGNTEAFF. The rearrangement links TRBV14 to TRBJ1-1; D gene unclear. Between the trimmed V and J ends, which lost 1 base and 1 base, there was a span of 7 bases. CDR1 SGHDN and CDR2 FVKESK come from the germline V gene. The CDR3 totals 14 residues.